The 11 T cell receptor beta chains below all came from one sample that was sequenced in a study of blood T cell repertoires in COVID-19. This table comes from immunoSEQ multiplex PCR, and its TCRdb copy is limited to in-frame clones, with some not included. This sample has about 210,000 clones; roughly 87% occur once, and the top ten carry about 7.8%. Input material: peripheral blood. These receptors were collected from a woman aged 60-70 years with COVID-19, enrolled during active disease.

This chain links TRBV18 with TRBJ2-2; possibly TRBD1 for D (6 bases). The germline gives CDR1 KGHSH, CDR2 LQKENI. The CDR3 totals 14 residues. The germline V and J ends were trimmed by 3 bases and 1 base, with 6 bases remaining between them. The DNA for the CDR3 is TGTGCCAGCTCACCGGGACAGAACACCGGGGAGCTGTTTTTT. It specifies CASSPGQNTGELFF.

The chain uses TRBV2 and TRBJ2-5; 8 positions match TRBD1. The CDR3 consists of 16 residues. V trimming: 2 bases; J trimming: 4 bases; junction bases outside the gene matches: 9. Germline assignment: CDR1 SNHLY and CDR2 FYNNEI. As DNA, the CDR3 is TGTGCCAGCAGTGAACTGGGGACAGGCTTTGGAGAGACCCAGTACTTC. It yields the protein CASSELGTGFGETQYF.

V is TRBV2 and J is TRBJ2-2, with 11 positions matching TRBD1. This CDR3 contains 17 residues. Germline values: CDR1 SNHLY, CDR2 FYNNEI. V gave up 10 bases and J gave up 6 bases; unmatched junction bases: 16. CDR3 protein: CATNLLPGQGDSGELFF. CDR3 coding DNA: TGTGCCACCAACCTGTTGCCGGGACAGGGGGACTCCGGGGAGCTGTTTTTT.

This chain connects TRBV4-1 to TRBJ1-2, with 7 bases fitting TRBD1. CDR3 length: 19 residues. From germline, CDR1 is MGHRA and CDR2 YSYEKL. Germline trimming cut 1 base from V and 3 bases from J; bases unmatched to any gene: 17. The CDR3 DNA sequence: TGCGCCAGCAGCCAAGCCCGGATTTTAGGGGGCCTGATGGACTATGGCTACACCTTC. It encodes CASSQARILGGLMDYGYTF.

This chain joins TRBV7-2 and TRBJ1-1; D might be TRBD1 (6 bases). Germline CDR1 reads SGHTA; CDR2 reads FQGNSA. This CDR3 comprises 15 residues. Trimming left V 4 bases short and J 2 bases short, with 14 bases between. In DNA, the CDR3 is TGTGCCAGCAGCTACCGACAGGCGGATAACACTGAAGCTTTCTTT. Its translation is CASSYRQADNTEAFF.

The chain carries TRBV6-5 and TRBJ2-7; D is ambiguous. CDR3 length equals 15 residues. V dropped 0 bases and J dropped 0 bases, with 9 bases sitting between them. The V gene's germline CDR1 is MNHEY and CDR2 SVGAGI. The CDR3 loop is CASSYSSPRSYEQYF. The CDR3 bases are TGTGCCAGCAGTTACTCGAGTCCACGCTCCTACGAGCAGTACTTC.

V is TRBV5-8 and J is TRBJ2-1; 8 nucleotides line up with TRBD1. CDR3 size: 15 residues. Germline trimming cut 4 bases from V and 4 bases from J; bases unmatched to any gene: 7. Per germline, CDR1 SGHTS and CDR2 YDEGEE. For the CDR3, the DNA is TGTGCCAGCAGCCACCAGGGGGCCGTATACAATGAGCAGTTCTTC. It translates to CASSHQGAVYNEQFF.

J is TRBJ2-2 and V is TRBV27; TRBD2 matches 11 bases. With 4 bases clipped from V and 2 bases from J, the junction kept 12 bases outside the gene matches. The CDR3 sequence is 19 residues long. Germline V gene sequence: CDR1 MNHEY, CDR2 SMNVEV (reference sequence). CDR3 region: CASSSALPSGRFNTGELFF. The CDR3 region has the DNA TGTGCCAGCAGTTCCGCCCTGCCTAGCGGGAGGTTTAACACCGGGGAGCTGTTTTTT.

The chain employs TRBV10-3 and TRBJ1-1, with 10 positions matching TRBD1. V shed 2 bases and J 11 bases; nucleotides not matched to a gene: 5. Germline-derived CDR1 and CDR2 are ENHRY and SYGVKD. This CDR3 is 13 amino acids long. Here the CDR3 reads CAISEGTGDFAFF. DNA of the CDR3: TGTGCCATCAGTGAGGGGACAGGGGATTTTGCTTTCTTT.

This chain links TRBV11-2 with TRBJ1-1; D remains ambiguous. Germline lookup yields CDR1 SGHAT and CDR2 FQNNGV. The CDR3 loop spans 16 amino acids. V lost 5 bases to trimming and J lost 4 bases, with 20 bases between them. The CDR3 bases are TGTGCCAGCAGCAGGACCGGGAGTACAAAGGGCACTGAAGCTTTCTTT. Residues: CASSRTGSTKGTEAFF.

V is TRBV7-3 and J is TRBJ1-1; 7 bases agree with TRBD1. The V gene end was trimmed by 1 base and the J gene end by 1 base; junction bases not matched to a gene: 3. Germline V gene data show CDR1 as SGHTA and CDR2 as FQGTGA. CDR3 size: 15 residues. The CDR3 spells CASSLKSGGNTEAFF. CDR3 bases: TGTGCCAGCAGCTTAAAGTCAGGGGGGAACACTGAAGCTTTCTTT.